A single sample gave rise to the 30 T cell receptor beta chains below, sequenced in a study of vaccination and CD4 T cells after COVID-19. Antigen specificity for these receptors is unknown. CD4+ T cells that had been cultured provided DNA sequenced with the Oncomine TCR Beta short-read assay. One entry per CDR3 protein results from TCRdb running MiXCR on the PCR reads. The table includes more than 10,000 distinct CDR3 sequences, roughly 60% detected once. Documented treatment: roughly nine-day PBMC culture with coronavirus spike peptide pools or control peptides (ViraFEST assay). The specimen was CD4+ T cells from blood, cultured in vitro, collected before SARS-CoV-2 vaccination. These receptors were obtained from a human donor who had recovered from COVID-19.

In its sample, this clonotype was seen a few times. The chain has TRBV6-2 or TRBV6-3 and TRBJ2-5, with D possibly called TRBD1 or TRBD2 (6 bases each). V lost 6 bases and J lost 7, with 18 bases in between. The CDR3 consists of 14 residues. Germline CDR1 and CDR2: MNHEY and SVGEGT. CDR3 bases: TGTGCCAGCAGGTCGGGGGCGCAATGGGGGACCCAGTACTTC. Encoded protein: CASRSGAQWGTQYF.

CDR3 residues: CATSRDFSNQPQHF. In DNA form, the CDR3 reads TGTGCCACCAGCAGAGATTTTAGCAATCAGCCCCAGCATTTT. This rearrangement joins TRBV15 to TRBJ1-5; no clear D gene. CDR3 length: 14 amino acids. The germline V gene encodes CDR1 LNHNV and CDR2 YYDKDF (reference sequence). The germline V and J ends were trimmed by 0 bases and 0 bases, with 3 bases remaining between them.

CDR3 DNA sequence: TGCAGTGGCCGTTGGGGTATTAATTCACCCCTCCACTTT. Protein: CSGRWGINSPLHF. This chain joins TRBV20-1 and TRBJ1-6; D not certain. V lost 7 bases and J lost 6, with 13 bases in between. CDR3 length equals 13 residues. Germline V gene sequence: CDR1 DFQATT, CDR2 SNEGSKA (reference sequence).

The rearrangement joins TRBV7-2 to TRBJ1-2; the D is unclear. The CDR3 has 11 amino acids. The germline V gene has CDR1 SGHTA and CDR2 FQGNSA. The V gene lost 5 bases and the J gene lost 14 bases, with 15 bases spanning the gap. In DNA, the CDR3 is TGTGCCAGCAGCCACGAGGACGGGGAAACCTTC. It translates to CASSHEDGETF. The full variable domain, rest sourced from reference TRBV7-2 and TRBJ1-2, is GAGVSQSPSNKVTEKGKDVELRCDPISGHTALYWYRQSLGQGLEFLIYFQGNSAPDKSGLPSDRFSAERTGGSVSTLTIQRTQQEDSAVYLCASSHEDGETFGSGTRLTVV.

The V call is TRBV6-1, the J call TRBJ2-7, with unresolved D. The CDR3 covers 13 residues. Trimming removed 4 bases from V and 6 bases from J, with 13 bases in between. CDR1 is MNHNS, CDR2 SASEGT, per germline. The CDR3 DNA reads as TGTGCCAGCAGTGCAGAGCAGGCCGGCGAGCAGTACTTC. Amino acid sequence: CASSAEQAGEQYF.

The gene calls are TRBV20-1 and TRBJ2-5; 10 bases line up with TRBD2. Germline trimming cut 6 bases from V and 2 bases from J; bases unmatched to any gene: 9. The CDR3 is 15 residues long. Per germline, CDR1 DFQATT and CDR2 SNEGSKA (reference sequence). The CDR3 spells CSAAELAGRQETQYF. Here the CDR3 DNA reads TGCAGTGCCGCGGAACTAGCGGGGCGGCAAGAGACCCAGTACTTC.

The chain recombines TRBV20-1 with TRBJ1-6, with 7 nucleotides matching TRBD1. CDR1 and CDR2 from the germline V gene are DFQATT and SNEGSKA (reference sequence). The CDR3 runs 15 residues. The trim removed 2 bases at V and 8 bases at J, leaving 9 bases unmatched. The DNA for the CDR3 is TGCAGTGCTAGAAACAGGGGCTTGGGCGATTCACCCCTCCACTTT. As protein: CSARNRGLGDSPLHF.

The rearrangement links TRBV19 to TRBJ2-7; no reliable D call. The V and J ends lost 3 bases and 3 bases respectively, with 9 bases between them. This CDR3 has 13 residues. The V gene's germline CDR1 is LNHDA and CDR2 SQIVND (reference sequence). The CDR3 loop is CASSMSGLYEQYF. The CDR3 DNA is TGTGCCAGTAGTATGTCCGGGCTCTACGAGCAGTACTTC.

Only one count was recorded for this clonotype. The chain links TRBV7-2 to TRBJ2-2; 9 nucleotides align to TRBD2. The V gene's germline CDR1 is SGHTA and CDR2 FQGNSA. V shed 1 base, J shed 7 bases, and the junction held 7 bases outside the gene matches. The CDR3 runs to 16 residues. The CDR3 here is CASSLVGGGGSGELFF. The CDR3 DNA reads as TGTGCCAGCAGCTTAGTTGGCGGGGGGGGTAGCGGGGAGCTGTTTTTT.

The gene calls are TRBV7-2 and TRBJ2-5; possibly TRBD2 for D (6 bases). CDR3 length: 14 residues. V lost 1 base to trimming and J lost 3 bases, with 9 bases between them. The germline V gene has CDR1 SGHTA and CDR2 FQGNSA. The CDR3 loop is CASSLGSGEETQYF. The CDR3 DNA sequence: TGTGCCAGCAGCTTAGGGTCGGGAGAAGAGACCCAGTACTTC.

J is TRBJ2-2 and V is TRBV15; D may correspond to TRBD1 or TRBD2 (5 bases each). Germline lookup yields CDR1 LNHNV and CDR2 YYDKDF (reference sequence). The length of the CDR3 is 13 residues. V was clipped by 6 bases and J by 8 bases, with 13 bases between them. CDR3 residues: CATSPGPFGELFF. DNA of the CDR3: TGTGCCACCAGTCCGGGACCTTTTGGGGAGCTGTTTTTT.

CDR3 in amino acids: CAWSVSTVGGNQPQHF. DNA for the CDR3: TGTGCCTGGAGTGTTAGTACTGTGGGGGGTAACCAGCCCCAGCATTTT. The chain recombines TRBV30 with TRBJ1-5; tentatively, D is TRBD1 (5 bases). Germline-derived CDR1 and CDR2 are GTSNPN and SVGIG (reference sequence). This CDR3 is built from 16 residues. V was cut by 0 bases and J by 7 bases, with 19 bases left in between.

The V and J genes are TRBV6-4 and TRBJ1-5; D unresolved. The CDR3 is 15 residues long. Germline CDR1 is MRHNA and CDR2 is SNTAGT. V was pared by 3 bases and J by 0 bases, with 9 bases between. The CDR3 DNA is TGTGCCAGCAGTGAAAGGCACGATAGCAATCAGCCCCAGCATTTT. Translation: CASSERHDSNQPQHF.

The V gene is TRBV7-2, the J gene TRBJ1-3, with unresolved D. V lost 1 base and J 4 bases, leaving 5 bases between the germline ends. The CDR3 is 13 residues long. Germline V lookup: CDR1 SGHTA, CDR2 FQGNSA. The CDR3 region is CASSLDPGNTIYF. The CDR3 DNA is TGTGCCAGCAGCTTAGACCCAGGAAACACCATATATTTT.

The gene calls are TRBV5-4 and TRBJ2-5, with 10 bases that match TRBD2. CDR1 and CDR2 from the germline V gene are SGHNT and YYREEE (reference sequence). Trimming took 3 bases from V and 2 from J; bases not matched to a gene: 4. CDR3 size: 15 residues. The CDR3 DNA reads TGTGCCAGCAGCTGGCGAGCGGGGGGGCAAGAGACCCAGTACTTC. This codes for CASSWRAGGQETQYF.

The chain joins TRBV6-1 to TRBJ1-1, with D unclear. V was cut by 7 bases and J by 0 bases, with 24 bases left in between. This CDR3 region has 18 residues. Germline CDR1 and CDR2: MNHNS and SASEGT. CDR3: CASTSPGFGEMVNTEAFF. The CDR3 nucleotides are TGTGCCAGCACCTCGCCGGGATTCGGGGAGATGGTGAACACTGAAGCTTTCTTT.

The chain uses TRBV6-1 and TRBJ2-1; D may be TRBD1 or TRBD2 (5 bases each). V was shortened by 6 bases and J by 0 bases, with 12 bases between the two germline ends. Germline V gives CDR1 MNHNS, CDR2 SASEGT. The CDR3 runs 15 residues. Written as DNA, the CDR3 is TGTGCCAGCAGCTGGGGACGGGGCTCCTACAATGAGCAGTTCTTC. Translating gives CASSWGRGSYNEQFF.

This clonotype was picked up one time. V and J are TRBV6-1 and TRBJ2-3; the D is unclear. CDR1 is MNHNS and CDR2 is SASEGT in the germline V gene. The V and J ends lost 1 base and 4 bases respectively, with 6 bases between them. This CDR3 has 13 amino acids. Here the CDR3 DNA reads TGTGCCAGCAGTGAAGTTGCGGCAGATACGCAGTATTTT. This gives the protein CASSEVAADTQYF.

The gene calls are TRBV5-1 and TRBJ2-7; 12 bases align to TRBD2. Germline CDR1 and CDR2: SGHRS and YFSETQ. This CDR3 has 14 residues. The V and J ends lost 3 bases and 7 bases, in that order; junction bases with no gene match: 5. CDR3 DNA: TGCGCCAGCAGCTCGACTAGCGGGAGTAAAGAGCAGTACTTC. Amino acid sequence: CASSSTSGSKEQYF.

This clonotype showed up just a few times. In DNA, the CDR3 is TGTGCCAGCAGGGAGGGCTACGAGCAGTACTTC. Protein product: CASREGYEQYF. The chain uses TRBV6-1 and TRBJ2-7, with TRBD2 as a possible D gene (6 bases). CDR3 length: 11 amino acids. V gave up 6 bases and J gave up 3 bases, with 6 bases separating them. Germline V CDR1 and CDR2: MNHNS, SASEGT.

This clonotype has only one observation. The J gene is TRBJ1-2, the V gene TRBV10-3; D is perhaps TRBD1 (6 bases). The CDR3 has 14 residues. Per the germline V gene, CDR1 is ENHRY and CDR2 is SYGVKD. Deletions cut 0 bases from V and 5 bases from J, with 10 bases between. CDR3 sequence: CAISESDRSYGYTF. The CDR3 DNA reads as TGTGCCATCAGTGAGTCCGACAGGAGTTATGGCTACACCTTC.

This CDR3 is CASRLTGRGGGNYGYTF. CDR3 nucleotides: TGCGCCAGCCGACTCACGGGACGCGGGGGTGGTAACTATGGCTACACCTTC. The chain recombines TRBV5-1 with TRBJ1-2, with D possibly matching TRBD1 (5 bases). Trimming removed 7 bases at V and 1 base at J, with 23 bases between. Looked up from germline, CDR1 is SGHRS and CDR2 is YFSETQ. The CDR3 loop spans 17 amino acids.

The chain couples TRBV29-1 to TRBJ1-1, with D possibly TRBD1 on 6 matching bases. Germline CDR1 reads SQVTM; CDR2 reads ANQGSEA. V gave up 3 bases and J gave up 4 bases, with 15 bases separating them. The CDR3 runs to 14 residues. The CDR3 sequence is CSVDLGGPGTEAFF. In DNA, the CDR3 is TGCAGCGTTGATCTTGGGGGGCCGGGCACTGAAGCTTTCTTT.

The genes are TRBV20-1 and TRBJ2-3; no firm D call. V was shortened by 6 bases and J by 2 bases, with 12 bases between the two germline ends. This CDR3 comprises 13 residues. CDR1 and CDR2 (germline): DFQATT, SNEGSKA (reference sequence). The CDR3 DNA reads TGCAGTGCGTCTGACCAAATCACAGATACGCAGTATTTT. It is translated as CSASDQITDTQYF.

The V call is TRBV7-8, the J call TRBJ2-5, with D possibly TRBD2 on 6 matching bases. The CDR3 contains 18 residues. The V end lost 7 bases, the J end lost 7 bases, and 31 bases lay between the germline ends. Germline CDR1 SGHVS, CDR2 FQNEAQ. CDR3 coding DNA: TGTGCCAGCAACTTTGAGGTGGGAGGAGGACTCCCCGGTACGACCCAGTACTTC. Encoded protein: CASNFEVGGGLPGTTQYF.

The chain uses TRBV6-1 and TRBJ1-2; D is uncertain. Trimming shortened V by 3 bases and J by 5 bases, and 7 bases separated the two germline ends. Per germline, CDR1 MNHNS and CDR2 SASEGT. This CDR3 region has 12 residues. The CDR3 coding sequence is TGTGCCAGCAGTGATCGCGATTATGGCTACACCTTC. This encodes CASSDRDYGYTF.

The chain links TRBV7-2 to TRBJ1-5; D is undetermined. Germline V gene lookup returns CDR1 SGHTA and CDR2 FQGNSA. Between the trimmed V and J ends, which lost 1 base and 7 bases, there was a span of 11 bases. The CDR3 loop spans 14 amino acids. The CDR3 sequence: CASSLGGTGQPQHF. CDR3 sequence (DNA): TGTGCCAGCAGCTTAGGAGGTACTGGGCAGCCCCAGCATTTT.

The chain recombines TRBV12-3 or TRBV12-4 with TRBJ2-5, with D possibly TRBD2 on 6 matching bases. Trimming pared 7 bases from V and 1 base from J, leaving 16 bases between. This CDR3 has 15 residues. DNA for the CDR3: TGTGCCAGCAACCTCCGTAGCGGAGTCCAAGAGACCCAGTACTTC. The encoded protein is CASNLRSGVQETQYF.

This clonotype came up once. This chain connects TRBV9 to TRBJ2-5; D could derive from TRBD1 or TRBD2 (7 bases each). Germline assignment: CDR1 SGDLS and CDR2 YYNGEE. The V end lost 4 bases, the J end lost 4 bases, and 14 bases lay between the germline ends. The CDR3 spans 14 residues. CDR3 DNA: TGTGCCAGCAGCCCTGGGAGGGGGCGAGAGACCCAGTACTTC. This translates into CASSPGRGRETQYF.

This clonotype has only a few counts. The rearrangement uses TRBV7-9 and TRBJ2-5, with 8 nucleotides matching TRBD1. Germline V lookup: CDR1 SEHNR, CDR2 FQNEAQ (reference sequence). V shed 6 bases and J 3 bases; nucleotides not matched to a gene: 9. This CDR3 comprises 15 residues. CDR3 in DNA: TGTGCCAGCAGTTCTAATCAGGGGGCAAAAGAGACCCAGTACTTC. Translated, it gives CASSSNQGAKETQYF.